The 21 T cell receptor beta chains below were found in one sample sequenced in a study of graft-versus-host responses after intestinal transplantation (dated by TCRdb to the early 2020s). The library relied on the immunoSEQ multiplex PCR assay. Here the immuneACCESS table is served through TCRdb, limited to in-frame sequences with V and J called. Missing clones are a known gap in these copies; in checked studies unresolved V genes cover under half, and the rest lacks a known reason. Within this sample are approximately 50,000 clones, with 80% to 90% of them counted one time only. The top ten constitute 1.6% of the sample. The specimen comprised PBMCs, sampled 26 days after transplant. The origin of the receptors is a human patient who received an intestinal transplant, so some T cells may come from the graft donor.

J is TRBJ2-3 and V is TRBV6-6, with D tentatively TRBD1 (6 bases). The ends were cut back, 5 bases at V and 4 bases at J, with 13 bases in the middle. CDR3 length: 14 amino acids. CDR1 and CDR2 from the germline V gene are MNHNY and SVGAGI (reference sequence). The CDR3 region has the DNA TGTGCCAGCAGTATAATACAGGGCCCAGATACGCAGTATTTT. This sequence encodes CASSIIQGPDTQYF.

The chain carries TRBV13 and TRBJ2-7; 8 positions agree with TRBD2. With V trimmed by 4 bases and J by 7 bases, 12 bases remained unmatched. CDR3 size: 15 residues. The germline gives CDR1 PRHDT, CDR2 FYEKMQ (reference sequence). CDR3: CASSSPGLGPGEQYF. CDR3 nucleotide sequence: TGTGCCAGCAGCTCCCCGGGACTAGGCCCAGGGGAGCAGTACTTC.

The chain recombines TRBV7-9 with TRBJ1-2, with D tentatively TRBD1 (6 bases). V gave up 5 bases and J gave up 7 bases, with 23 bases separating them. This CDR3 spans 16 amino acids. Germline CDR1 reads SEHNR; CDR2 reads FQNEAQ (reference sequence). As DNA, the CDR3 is TGTGCCAGCAGCAAGATCCGGGACAAGTGGTTGTCTGGCTACACCTTC. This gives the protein CASSKIRDKWLSGYTF.

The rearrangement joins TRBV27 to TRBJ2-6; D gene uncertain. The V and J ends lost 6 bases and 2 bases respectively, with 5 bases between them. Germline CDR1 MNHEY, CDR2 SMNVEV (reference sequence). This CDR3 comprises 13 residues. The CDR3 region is CASSQAGANVLTF. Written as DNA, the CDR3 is TGTGCCAGCAGCCAGGCTGGGGCCAACGTCCTGACTTTC.

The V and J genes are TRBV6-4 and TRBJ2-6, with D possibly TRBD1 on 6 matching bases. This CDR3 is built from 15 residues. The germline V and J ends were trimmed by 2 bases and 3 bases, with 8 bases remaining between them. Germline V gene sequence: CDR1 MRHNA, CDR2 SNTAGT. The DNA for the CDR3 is TGTGCCAGCAGTGACCCACAGGGTGGGGCCAACGTCCTGACTTTC. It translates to CASSDPQGGANVLTF.

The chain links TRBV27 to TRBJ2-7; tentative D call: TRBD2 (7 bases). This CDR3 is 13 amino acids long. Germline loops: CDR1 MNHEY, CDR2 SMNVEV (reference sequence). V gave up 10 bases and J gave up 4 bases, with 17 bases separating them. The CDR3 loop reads CATMDGGRYEQYF. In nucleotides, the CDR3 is TGTGCCACCATGGACGGGGGGCGTTACGAGCAGTACTTC.

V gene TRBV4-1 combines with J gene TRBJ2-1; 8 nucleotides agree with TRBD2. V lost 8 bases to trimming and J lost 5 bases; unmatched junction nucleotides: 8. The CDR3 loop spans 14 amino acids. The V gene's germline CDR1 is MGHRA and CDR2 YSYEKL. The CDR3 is CASGRPAGDNEQFF. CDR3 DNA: TGCGCCAGCGGTAGGCCAGCGGGAGACAATGAGCAGTTCTTC.

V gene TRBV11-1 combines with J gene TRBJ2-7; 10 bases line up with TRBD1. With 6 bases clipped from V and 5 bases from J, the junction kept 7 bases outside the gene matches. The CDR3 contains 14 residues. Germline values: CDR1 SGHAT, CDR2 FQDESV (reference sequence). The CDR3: CASSRDRGGDEQYV. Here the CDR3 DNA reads TGTGCCAGCAGTCGGGACAGGGGTGGGGACGAGCAGTACGTC.

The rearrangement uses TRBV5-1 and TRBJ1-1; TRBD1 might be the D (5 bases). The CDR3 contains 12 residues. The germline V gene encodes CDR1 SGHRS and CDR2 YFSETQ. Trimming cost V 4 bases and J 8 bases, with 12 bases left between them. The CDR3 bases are TGCGCCAGCAGCCAGGAAGGGGCAGAAGCTTTCTTT. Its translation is CASSQEGAEAFF.

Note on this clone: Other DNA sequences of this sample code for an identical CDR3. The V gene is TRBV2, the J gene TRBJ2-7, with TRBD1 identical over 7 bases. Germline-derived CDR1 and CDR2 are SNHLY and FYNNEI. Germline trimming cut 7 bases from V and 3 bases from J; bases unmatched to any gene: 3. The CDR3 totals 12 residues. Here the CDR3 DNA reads TGTGCCAGCAAGGGGGACAGCTACGAGCAGTACTTC. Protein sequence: CASKGDSYEQYF.

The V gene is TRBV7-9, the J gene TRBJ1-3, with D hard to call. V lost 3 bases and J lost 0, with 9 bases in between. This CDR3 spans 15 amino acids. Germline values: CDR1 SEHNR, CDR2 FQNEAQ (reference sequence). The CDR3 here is CASSFDWNSGNTIYF. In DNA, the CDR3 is TGTGCCAGCAGCTTCGACTGGAACTCTGGAAACACCATATATTTT.

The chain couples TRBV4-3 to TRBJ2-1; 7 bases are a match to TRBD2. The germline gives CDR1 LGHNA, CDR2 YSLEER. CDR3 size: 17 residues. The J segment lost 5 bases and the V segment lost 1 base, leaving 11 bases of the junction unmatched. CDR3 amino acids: CASSQAIGRGRDNEQFF. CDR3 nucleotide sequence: TGCGCCAGCAGCCAAGCGATAGGGCGGGGGAGGGACAATGAGCAGTTCTTC.

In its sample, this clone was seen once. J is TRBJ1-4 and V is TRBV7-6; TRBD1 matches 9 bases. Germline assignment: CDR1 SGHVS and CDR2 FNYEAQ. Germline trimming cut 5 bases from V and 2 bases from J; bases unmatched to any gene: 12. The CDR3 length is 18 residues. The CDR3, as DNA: TGTGCCAGCAGCAGTACAGGGGGCGACTCGTACACTAATGAAAAACTGTTTTTT. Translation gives CASSSTGGDSYTNEKLFF.

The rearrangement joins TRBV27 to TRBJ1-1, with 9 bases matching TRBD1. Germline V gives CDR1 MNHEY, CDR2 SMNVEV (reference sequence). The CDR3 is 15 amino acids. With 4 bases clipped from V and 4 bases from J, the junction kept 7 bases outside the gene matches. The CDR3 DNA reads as TGTGCCAGCAGTTCATCGACAGGGGGAGGCACTGAAGCTTTCTTT. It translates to CASSSSTGGGTEAFF.

CDR3 sequence (DNA): TGTGCCAGCACCGGGACAGGGGACATTCAGTACTTC. Its protein product is CASTGTGDIQYF. V usage is TRBV6-5 and J usage is TRBJ2-4, with 10 bases lining up with TRBD1. V lost 7 bases and J lost 8; bases outside the gene matches: 2. From germline, CDR1 is MNHEY and CDR2 SVGAGI. This CDR3 spans 12 amino acids.

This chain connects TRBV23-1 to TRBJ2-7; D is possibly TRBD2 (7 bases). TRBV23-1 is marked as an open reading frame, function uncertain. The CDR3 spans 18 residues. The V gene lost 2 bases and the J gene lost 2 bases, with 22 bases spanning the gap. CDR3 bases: TGCGCCAGCAGTCAACCCCTCCCGGGGGGCGGGGCTGCCTACGAGCAGTACGTC. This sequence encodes CASSQPLPGGGAAYEQYV.

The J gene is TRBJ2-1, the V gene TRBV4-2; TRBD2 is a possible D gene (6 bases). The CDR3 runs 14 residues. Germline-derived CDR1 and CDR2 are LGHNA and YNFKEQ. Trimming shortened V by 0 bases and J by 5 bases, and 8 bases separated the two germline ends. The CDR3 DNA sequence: TGTGCCAGCAGCCAAGAGGAGGGGCACAATGAGCAGTTCTTC. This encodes CASSQEEGHNEQFF.

In DNA, the CDR3 is TGTGCCAGCAGCTTAAGATTAGGGGGTGGCAATTATCAGCCCCAGCATTTT. Translated, it gives CASSLRLGGGNYQPQHF. V usage is TRBV7-8 and J usage is TRBJ1-5, with a weak D call TRBD1 (6 bases). Germline values: CDR1 SGHVS, CDR2 FQNEAQ. V lost 2 bases to trimming and J lost 5 bases, with 19 bases between them. CDR3 length equals 17 residues.

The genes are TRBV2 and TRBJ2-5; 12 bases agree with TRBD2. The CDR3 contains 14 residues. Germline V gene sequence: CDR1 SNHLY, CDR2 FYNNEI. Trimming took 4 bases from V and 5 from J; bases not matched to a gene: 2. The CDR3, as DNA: TGTGCCAGCAGTGGGACTAGCGGGGCGGAGACCCAGTACTTC. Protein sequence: CASSGTSGAETQYF.

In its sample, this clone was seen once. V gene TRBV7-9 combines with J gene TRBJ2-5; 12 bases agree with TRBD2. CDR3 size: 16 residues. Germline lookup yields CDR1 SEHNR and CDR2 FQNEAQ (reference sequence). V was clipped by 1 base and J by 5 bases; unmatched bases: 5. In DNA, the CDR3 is TGTGCCAGCAGCTTAGGGGGACTAGCGGGCCCTGAGACCCAGTACTTC. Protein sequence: CASSLGGLAGPETQYF.

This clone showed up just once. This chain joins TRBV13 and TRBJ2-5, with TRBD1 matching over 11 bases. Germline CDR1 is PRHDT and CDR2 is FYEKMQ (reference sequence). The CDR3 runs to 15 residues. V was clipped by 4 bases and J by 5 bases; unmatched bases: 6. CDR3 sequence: CASSSGTGGLETQYF. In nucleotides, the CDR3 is TGTGCCAGCAGCTCCGGGACAGGGGGTCTGGAGACCCAGTACTTC.